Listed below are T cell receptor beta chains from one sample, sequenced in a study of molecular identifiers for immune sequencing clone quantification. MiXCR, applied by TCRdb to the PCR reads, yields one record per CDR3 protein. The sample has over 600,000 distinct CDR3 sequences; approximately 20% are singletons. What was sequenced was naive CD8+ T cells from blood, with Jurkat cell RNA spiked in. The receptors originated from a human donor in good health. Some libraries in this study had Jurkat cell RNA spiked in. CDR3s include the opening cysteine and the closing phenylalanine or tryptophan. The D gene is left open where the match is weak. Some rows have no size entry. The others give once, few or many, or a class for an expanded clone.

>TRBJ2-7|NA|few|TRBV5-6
TGTGCCAGCAGCTTGCCCTCCGACTACGAGCAGTACTTC
CASSLPSDYEQYF
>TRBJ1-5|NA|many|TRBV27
TGTGCCAGCGGTCAGTTCAATCAGCCCCAGCATTTT
CASGQFNQPQHF
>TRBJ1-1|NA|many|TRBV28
TGTGCCAGCAGTTTATATCAGGGGAGGACTGAAGCTTTCTTT
CASSLYQGRTEAFF
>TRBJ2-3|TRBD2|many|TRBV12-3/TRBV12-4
TGTGCCAGTTCCCTCTGGGCTAGCGGGCTAGGCACAGATACGCAGTATTTT
CASSLWASGLGTDTQYF
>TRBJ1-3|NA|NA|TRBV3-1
TGTGCCAGCAGCCCCCGGTGGGGTGTTGCCCCTAACTCTGGAAACACCATATATTTT
CASSPRWGVAPNSGNTIYF
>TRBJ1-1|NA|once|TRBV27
TGTGCCAGCAGTTTCGGAGGGCAGGGCTTTGAAGCTTTCTTT
CASSFGGQGFEAFF
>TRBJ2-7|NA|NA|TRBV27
TGTGCCAGCAATCGTGGGGCGTCCTACGAGCAGTACTTC
CASNRGASYEQYF
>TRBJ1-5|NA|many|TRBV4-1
TGCGCCAGCAGCCAAGATTATACGGACGATCAGCCCCAGCATTTT
CASSQDYTDDQPQHF
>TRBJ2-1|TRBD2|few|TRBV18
TGTGCCAGCTCCCAGCGGGGGGGCCACAATGAGCAGTTCTTC
CASSQRGGHNEQFF
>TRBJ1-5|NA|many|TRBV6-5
TGTGCCAGCAGTTCGGACGGCAATCAGCCCCAGCATTTT
CASSSDGNQPQHF
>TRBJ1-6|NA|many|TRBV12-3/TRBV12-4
TGTGCCAGCAGTTTCGGTCAAAGCTCCTATAATTCACCCCTCCACTTT
CASSFGQSSYNSPLHF
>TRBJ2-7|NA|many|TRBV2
TGTGCCAGCAGTGCGTTAACAGGGATGACTAGCCCAGCCTACGAGCAGTACTTC
CASSALTGMTSPAYEQYF
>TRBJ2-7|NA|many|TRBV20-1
TGCAGTGCCAGACCCGGACTGAAGCGGAGCTCCTACGAGCAGTACTTC
CSARPGLKRSSYEQYF
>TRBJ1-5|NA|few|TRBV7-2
TGTGCCAGCAGCTTAGTGGGGGGGGGTGGGTATCAGCCCCAGCATTTT
CASSLVGGGGYQPQHF
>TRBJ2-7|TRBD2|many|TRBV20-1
TGCAGTGCTCCCTGGGGGACTAGCATTTCCTACGAGCAGTACTTC
CSAPWGTSISYEQYF
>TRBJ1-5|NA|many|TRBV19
TGTGCCAGTAGTACAGGGGACAACTTCAATCAGCCCCAGCATTTT
CASSTGDNFNQPQHF
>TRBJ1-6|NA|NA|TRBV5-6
TGTGCCAGCAGCTTGCAACAGGGTCCCTTTTCACCCCTCCACTTT
CASSLQQGPFSPLHF
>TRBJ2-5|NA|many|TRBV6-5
TGTGCCAGCAGCCCGGACCCAGTGACCCAGTACTTC
CASSPDPVTQYF
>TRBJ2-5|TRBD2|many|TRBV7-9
TGTGCCAGCAGCCCCCCCGTCGTTAGCGGGGAAGAGACCCAGTACTTC
CASSPPVVSGEETQYF
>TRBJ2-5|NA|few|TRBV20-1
TGCAGTGCAACACCACGACCTGGGGGTCACCAAGAGACCCAGTACTTC
CSATPRPGGHQETQYF
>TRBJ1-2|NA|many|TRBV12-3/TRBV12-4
TGTGCCAGCAGCAACAGGGATTTCCCTGGCTACACCTTC
CASSNRDFPGYTF
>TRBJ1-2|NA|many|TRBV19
TGTGCCAGTAGTATTGCAGCAGCTAACTATGGCTACACCTTC
CASSIAAANYGYTF
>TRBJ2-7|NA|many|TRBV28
TGTGCCAGCAGTTTCCGGCAGGCCCACGAGCAGTACTTC
CASSFRQAHEQYF
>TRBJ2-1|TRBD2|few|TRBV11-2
TGTGCCAGCAGCTTAGTTCTAGCGGGAGGAAACTACAATGAGCAGTTCTTC
CASSLVLAGGNYNEQFF
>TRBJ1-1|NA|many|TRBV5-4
TGTGCCAGCAGCTTGGGTTGGGGGGTTGACACTGAAGCTTTCTTT
CASSLGWGVDTEAFF
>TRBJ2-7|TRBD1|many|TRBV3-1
TGTGCCAGCAGCCGACAGGGTCCCTACGAGCAGTACTTC
CASSRQGPYEQYF
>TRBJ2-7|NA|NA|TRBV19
TGTGCCAGTAGTAACCGGGACAACTACGAGCAGTACTTC
CASSNRDNYEQYF
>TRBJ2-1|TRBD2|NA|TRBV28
TGTGCCAGCAGTCCGAGACTAGCGGAGAGCTCCTACAATGAGCAGTTCTTC
CASSPRLAESSYNEQFF
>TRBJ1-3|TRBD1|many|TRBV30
TGTGCCTGGAGTGTACTGGCAGGGGGCTCTGGAAACACCATATATTTT
CAWSVLAGGSGNTIYF
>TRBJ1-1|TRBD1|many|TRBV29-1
TGCAGCGTTGAGGGACAGGGCAGTCGGACTGAAGCTTTCTTT
CSVEGQGSRTEAFF
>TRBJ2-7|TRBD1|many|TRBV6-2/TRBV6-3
TGTGCCAGCAGTTACCCCGAGGACAGGTACTCCTACGAGCAGTACTTC
CASSYPEDRYSYEQYF
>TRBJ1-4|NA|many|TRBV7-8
TGTGCCAGCAGCTTAACCCAAAGCGGAACTAATGAAAAACTGTTTTTT
CASSLTQSGTNEKLFF
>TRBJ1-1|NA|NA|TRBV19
TGTGCCAGTAGTATTAAGGGTATCACTGAAGCTTTCTTT
CASSIKGITEAFF
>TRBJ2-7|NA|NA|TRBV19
TGTGCCAGCGGGCAGGGGAGTGGATACGAGCAGTACTTC
CASGQGSGYEQYF
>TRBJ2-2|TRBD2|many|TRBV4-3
TGCGCCAGCAGCCAACCTAGCGGGGGGGCCAACACCGGGGAGCTGTTTTTT
CASSQPSGGANTGELFF
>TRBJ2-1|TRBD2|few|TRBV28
TGTGCCAGCAGTTCCGGGACTAGCGCGACTAATGAGCAGTTCTTC
CASSSGTSATNEQFF
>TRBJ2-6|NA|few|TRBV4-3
TGCGCCAGCAGCCCGGGACCGAACTCTGGGGCCAACGTCCTGACTTTC
CASSPGPNSGANVLTF
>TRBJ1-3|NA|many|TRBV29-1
TGCAGCGTAGATCCCGGGACAACTGGAAACACCATATATTTT
CSVDPGTTGNTIYF
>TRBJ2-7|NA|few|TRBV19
TGTGCCAGTAGTGGGAACAGCCCTCTCTACGAGCAGTACTTC
CASSGNSPLYEQYF
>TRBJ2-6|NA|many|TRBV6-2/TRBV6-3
TGTGCCAGCAGTTCTCCTGGGACGGCTGGGGCCAACGTCCTGACTTTC
CASSSPGTAGANVLTF